The sequence of this T cell receptor (beta chain) was determined in a study of identical twins. This CDR3 is built from 16 residues. The V end lost 1 base, the J end lost 4 bases, and 14 bases lay between the germline ends. Germline values: CDR1 LGHDT, CDR2 YNNKEL (reference sequence). A single record per CDR3 protein comes from TCRdb applying MiXCR to the 5' RACE reads. The sample shows more than 400,000 distinct CDR3 sequences, about 15% of them seen only once. This sample was also put to use in a study of yellow fever vaccine responses in identical twins.

The chain joins TRBV3-1 to TRBJ1-5, with D possibly TRBD1 on 6 matching bases. This clonotype originated in a woman under 30 in good health. Sequenced: CD4+ T cells sorted from blood. CDR3 bases: TGTGCCAGCAGCCAAGCGGGGGCGGGACGGAATCAGCCCCAGCATTTT. Its protein product is CASSQAGAGRNQPQHF. The complete variable domain, with remaining parts taken from reference TRBV3-1 and TRBJ1-5, reads DTAVSQTPKYLVTQMGNDKSIKCEQNLGHDTMYWYKQDSKKFLKIMFSYNNKELIINETVPNRFSPKSPDKAHLNLHINSLELGDSAVYFCASSQAGAGRNQPQHFGDGTRLSIL.